The rows below give T cell receptor beta chains drawn from one sample of a study of a mutant IDH1 vaccine in newly diagnosed glioma. The method was immunoSEQ multiplex PCR; TCRdb's version includes in-frame clones alone and lacks a portion of them. The repertoire includes about 25,000 clones, under 80% of them detected once, and approximately 9.9% sits in the top ten. These receptors' antigens are unknown. Sample: peripheral blood mononuclear cells (PBMCs), taken from a glioma patient whose treatment included an IDH1 peptide vaccine. The receptors come from a man between 18 and 29 years old with glioma. Some clones in this sample may be carry-over from other donors' samples. Each CDR3 is given with its conserved first and last residue. D genes are given only for firm matches. Clone size is stated in some rows and not others, as once, few, many or a class when expanded.

>NA|TRBJ2-7|TRBD1|TRBV13
CASSSQGAYEQYF
TGTGCCAGCAGCTCTCAGGGGGCTTACGAGCAGTACTTC
>few|TRBJ1-6|NA|TRBV4-3
CASSQEGSAENSPLHF
TGCGCCAGCAGCCAAGAAGGGTCAGCGGAAAATTCACCCCTCCACTTT
>NA|TRBJ1-5|TRBD1|TRBV29-1
CSVEAGTGGNQPQHF
TGCAGCGTTGAAGCCGGGACAGGGGGCAATCAGCCCCAGCATTTT
>NA|TRBJ2-1|NA|TRBV4-2
CASSQRPGGPSGNEQFF
TGTGCCAGCAGCCAACGACCCGGGGGCCCTTCGGGGAATGAGCAGTTCTTC
>NA|TRBJ2-5|TRBD2|TRBV5-4
CASSLSGGGIQETQYF
TGTGCCAGCAGCCTAAGCGGCGGGGGGATCCAAGAGACCCAGTACTTC
>NA|TRBJ2-7|NA|TRBV19
CASSIGQGHSYEQYF
TGTGCCAGTAGTATTGGGCAGGGGCATTCCTACGAGCAGTACTTC
>NA|TRBJ1-5|NA|TRBV28
CASSLTGRPQHF
TGTGCCAGCAGTTTAACGGGGCGGCCCCAGCATTTT
>NA|TRBJ2-5|TRBD2|TRBV4-3
CASSQDIGREGRETQYF
TGCGCCAGCAGCCAAGATATAGGGCGGGAGGGCCGCGAGACCCAGTACTTC
>NA|TRBJ2-4|NA|TRBV5-1
CASSLGSGQEKNIQYF
TGCGCCAGCAGCTTGGGGTCCGGGCAAGAGAAAAACATTCAGTACTTC
>NA|TRBJ1-3|NA|TRBV6-6
CASSYSSLSSGNTIYF
TGTGCCAGCAGTTACTCGAGTTTAAGCTCTGGAAACACCATATATTTT
>NA|TRBJ1-1|NA|TRBV30
CAWSVQQMNTEAFF
TGTGCCTGGAGTGTCCAGCAGATGAACACTGAAGCTTTCTTT
>NA|TRBJ1-1|NA|TRBV7-2
CASSLGQGSGNTEAFF
TGTGCCAGCAGCTTAGGTCAGGGGTCTGGGAACACTGAAGCTTTCTTT
>medium-sized|TRBJ1-5|TRBD1|TRBV7-9
CASSLGTGDLGEPQHF
TGTGCCAGCAGCTTGGGCACAGGGGATCTGGGTGAGCCCCAGCATTTT
>NA|TRBJ2-1|TRBD1|TRBV5-4
CASGGWDRGGYNEQFF
TGTGCCAGCGGCGGCTGGGACAGGGGAGGCTACAATGAGCAGTTCTTC
>NA|TRBJ1-2|NA|TRBV6-5
CASSYSGRAYYGYTF
TGTGCCAGCAGTTACTCCGGCAGGGCCTACTATGGCTACACCTTC
>few|TRBJ1-5|NA|TRBV2
CASSVDRTYNQPQHF
TGTGCCAGCAGTGTGGACAGAACTTACAATCAGCCCCAGCATTTT
>NA|TRBJ1-2|NA|TRBV5-1
CASRADYGYTF
TGCGCCAGCAGGGCGGACTATGGCTACACCTTC
>NA|TRBJ1-1|NA|TRBV9
CASSVESGLNTEAFF
TGTGCCAGCAGCGTAGAATCAGGATTGAACACTGAAGCTTTCTTT
>NA|TRBJ2-1|TRBD1|TRBV6-5
CASSPDRGIYNEQFF
TGTGCCAGCAGTCCCGACAGGGGAATTTACAATGAGCAGTTCTTC
>NA|TRBJ1-5|NA|TRBV2
CASSDSSGAGLNQPQHF
TGTGCCAGCAGTGATTCTTCGGGCGCAGGCCTTAATCAGCCCCAGCATTTT
>NA|TRBJ1-1|NA|TRBV2
CASSGDIETNTEAFF
TGTGCCAGCAGTGGGGATATTGAGACGAACACTGAAGCTTTCTTT
>NA|TRBJ2-7|NA|TRBV6-1
CASSEWEAAYYEQYF
TGTGCCAGCAGTGAATGGGAGGCAGCGTACTACGAGCAGTACTTC
>NA|TRBJ2-2|NA|TRBV2
CASSETISLNTGELFF
TGTGCCAGCAGTGAGACTATTTCCCTGAACACCGGGGAGCTGTTTTTT
>NA|TRBJ2-1|NA|TRBV5-4
CASSPQGYEQFF
TGTGCCAGCAGCCCGCAGGGTTATGAGCAGTTCTTC
>NA|TRBJ1-1|TRBD1|TRBV6-4
CASSESAGGRTEAFF
TGTGCCAGCAGTGAATCGGCAGGGGGAAGAACTGAAGCTTTCTTT
>NA|TRBJ1-5|NA|TRBV7-2
CASSLAPVRGWQPQHF
TGTGCCAGCAGCTTAGCTCCCGTAAGGGGCTGGCAGCCCCAGCATTTT
>NA|TRBJ1-3|NA|TRBV7-3
CASSLWTISGNTIYF
TGTGCCAGCAGCTTATGGACGATCTCTGGAAACACCATATATTTT
>NA|TRBJ1-2|NA|TRBV5-5
CASSRGRTAPGGYTF
TGTGCCAGCAGCCGGGGACGGACCGCTCCAGGTGGCTACACCTTC
>NA|TRBJ2-1|NA|TRBV7-2
CASSLGEFPYNEQFF
TGTGCCAGCAGCTTGGGGGAGTTCCCCTACAATGAGCAGTTCTTC
>NA|TRBJ2-7|NA|TRBV7-9
CASSLGRTSYEQYF
TGTGCCAGCAGCTTAGGCAGAACCTCCTACGAGCAGTACTTC
>NA|TRBJ2-2|TRBD2|TRBV18
CASSPPGGLRELFF
TGTGCCAGCTCACCACCGGGAGGGTTGAGGGAGCTGTTTTTT
>NA|TRBJ2-5|TRBD1|TRBV5-1
CASRDRGETQYF
TGCGCCAGCAGGGACAGGGGAGAGACCCAGTACTTC
>few|TRBJ2-6|NA|TRBV18
CASSPPLRSGANVLTF
TGTGCCAGCTCACCGCCCCTCAGGTCTGGGGCCAACGTCCTGACTTTC
>NA|TRBJ2-1|TRBD2|TRBV5-1
CASSSAGTSYNQQFF
TGCGCCAGCAGCAGTGCCGGGACTAGCTACAACCAGCAGTTCTTC
>once|TRBJ1-2|NA|TRBV13
CASSLGLQNYGYTF
TGTGCCAGCAGCTTAGGCCTCCAGAACTATGGCTACACCTTC
>NA|TRBJ1-5|NA|TRBV18
CASSPPEQPQHF
TGTGCCAGCTCACCACCGGAACAGCCCCAGCATTTT
>NA|TRBJ2-5|NA|TRBV20-1
CSAIGHRDQYF
TGCAGTGCTATAGGACACAGGGACCAGTACTTC
>NA|TRBJ2-4|TRBD1|TRBV12-5
CASGSHGQAEAKNIQYF
TGTGCTAGTGGTTCACATGGACAGGCCGAGGCCAAAAACATTCAGTACTTC
>NA|TRBJ2-2|TRBD1|TRBV5-4
CASSLAQGSGELFF
TGTGCCAGCAGCTTGGCACAGGGGTCCGGGGAGCTGTTTTTT
>NA|TRBJ1-5|TRBD1|TRBV19
CASSPPGQEHQPQHF
TGTGCCAGTAGTCCTCCGGGACAGGAGCATCAGCCCCAGCATTTT
>NA|TRBJ2-7|TRBD1|TRBV6-5
CASSRPGQGTYEQYF
TGTGCCAGCAGTCGACCGGGACAGGGAACCTACGAGCAGTACTTC
>NA|TRBJ1-6|NA|TRBV6-1
CASSEGTFFNSPLHF
TGTGCCAGCAGTGAGGGAACTTTCTTTAATTCACCCCTCCACTTT
>NA|TRBJ1-5|NA|TRBV27
CASSLSANQPQHF
TGTGCCAGCAGTTTATCAGCAAATCAGCCCCAGCATTTT
>NA|TRBJ1-4|NA|TRBV30
CAWSRTVNEKLFF
TGTGCCTGGTCGAGGACGGTCAATGAAAAACTGTTTTTT
>NA|TRBJ2-7|TRBD1|TRBV11-2
CASSAGGQAPFKQYF
TGTGCCAGCAGCGCCGGCGGACAGGCCCCTTTTAAGCAGTACTTC
>NA|TRBJ1-1|NA|TRBV16
CASSQFEGLEAFF
TGTGCCAGCAGCCAATTTGAGGGGCTTGAAGCTTTCTTT
>few|TRBJ1-5|NA|TRBV4-3
CASSQDVGKLPQHF
TGCGCCAGCAGCCAAGATGTGGGTAAGTTGCCCCAGCATTTT
>NA|TRBJ1-2|NA|TRBV7-2
CASSLASQGAPYGYTF
TGTGCCAGCAGCTTAGCGTCTCAAGGGGCCCCTTATGGCTACACCTTC
>NA|TRBJ1-3|NA|TRBV4-1
CASSQDPGIRNTIYF
TGCGCCAGCAGCCAAGATCCCGGGATTCGAAACACCATATATTTT